This section outlines one T cell receptor beta chain sequence together with its context. What it recognizes is unknown. This entry belongs to a study of T cell responses to AZD1222 COVID-19 vaccine. Clones were read by immunoSEQ multiplex PCR, and TCRdb kept only the in-frame ones, dropping some. Of some 200,000 clones listed, roughly 92% were seen once; the top ten hold 0.9% to 1.1%. Whole-study results and caveats: The donor cohort was predominantly white British with a female majority, and clonal diversity may have been underestimated. Spike-specific TCR breadth and depth grew following two AZD1222 doses. At baseline, just 6 or 7 AZD1222 recipients tested seropositive. The span of vaccine-associated CD4 TCRs extended across spike, with dominance at 160-218 and 743-854.

V lost 4 bases and J 7 bases, leaving 8 bases between the germline ends. The CDR3 runs to 12 residues. Looked up from germline, CDR1 is LGHNT and CDR2 is FRNRAP. The sequenced sample was peripheral blood, obtained 28 days after the second AZD1222 dose. The V call is TRBV12-5, the J call TRBJ1-5; D uncertain. This sequence was found in an adult who received the AZD1222 COVID-19 vaccine. The CDR3 DNA sequence: TGTGCTAGTGGTTCCCTTGGGCAGCCCCAGCATTTT. It codes for CASGSLGQPQHF.